One sample yielded the 9 T cell receptor beta chains listed below, sequenced in a study of cytomegalovirus exposure and HLA in healthy donors. This PCR relied on a set of 60 Vbeta primers and 13 Jbeta primers. TCRdb keeps only in-frame clones here, not all; method: immunoSEQ multiplex PCR. The sample records about 80,000 clones, around 80% being singletons. The sample consisted of PBMCs. These receptor sequences come from a middle-aged man in good health and CMV-seropositive.

The V gene is TRBV19, the J gene TRBJ2-1; perhaps TRBD1 as D (5 bases). Per the germline V gene, CDR1 is LNHDA and CDR2 is SQIVND (reference sequence). Trimming removed 3 bases from V and 1 base from J, with 19 bases in between. The CDR3 loop spans 18 amino acids. The CDR3 here is CASSIRPRAGSSYNEQFF. Written as DNA, the CDR3 is TGTGCCAGTAGTATCCGGCCGAGAGCAGGGTCATCCTACAATGAGCAGTTCTTC.

This clone was seen just once. The chain recombines TRBV15 with TRBJ2-1, with a possible D match to TRBD2 (6 bases). This CDR3 comprises 15 residues. Deletions cut 0 bases from V and 5 bases from J, with 11 bases between. The V gene's germline CDR1 is LNHNV and CDR2 YYDKDF (reference sequence). CDR3 nucleotide sequence: TGTGCCACCAGCAGAGATATTAGCGGAAACAATGAGCAGTTCTTC. This gives the protein CATSRDISGNNEQFF.

The rearrangement links TRBV19 to TRBJ2-2; 9 bases align to TRBD1. This CDR3 is 16 amino acids long. Germline V lookup: CDR1 LNHDA, CDR2 SQIVND (reference sequence). With 0 bases clipped from V and 6 bases from J, the junction kept 5 bases outside the gene matches. The CDR3 sequence: CASSIETGGSPGELFF. The CDR3 DNA reads TGTGCCAGTAGTATAGAGACAGGGGGTTCCCCCGGGGAGCTGTTTTTT.

This clone was found a few times. This chain links TRBV10-3 with TRBJ1-1; perhaps TRBD1 as D (6 bases). Trimming removed 6 bases at V and 1 base at J, with 9 bases between. The CDR3 extends over 13 amino acids. CDR1 is ENHRY, CDR2 SYGVKD, per germline. The CDR3 region is CAIRGDTNTEAFF. DNA for the CDR3: TGTGCCATCAGGGGGGACACGAACACTGAAGCTTTCTTT.

This sequence joins TRBV15 and TRBJ1-5, with TRBD1 identical over 10 bases. Germline values: CDR1 LNHNV, CDR2 YYDKDF (reference sequence). This CDR3 comprises 15 residues. The ends lost 4 bases at V and 3 bases at J; junction bases unmatched: 3. As DNA, the CDR3 is TGTGCCACCAGCAAGGGACAGGGGTCCAATCAGCCCCAGCATTTT. Translating gives CATSKGQGSNQPQHF.

The rearrangement joins TRBV5-1 to TRBJ2-3; TRBD2 matches at 9 bases. This CDR3 has 17 amino acids. The trim removed 1 base at V and 4 bases at J, leaving 10 bases unmatched. Germline assignment: CDR1 SGHRS and CDR2 YFSETQ. The CDR3 DNA follows: TGCGCCAGCAGCTTGCAATGGTCGCGGGAGGGATCAGATACGCAGTATTTT. As protein: CASSLQWSREGSDTQYF.

The J gene is TRBJ2-7, the V gene TRBV29-1; 7 nucleotides agree with TRBD1. The CDR3 extends over 12 amino acids. Trimming at V came to 8 bases and at J to 2 bases, leaving 6 bases not matched to a gene. The V gene's germline CDR1 is SQVTM and CDR2 ANQGSEA. The CDR3 loop reads CSIPGGTYEQYF. The CDR3 coding sequence is TGCAGCATCCCAGGGGGAACCTACGAGCAGTACTTC.

This clone was counted once. One end of the junction does not line up with germline, which may come from a read error. This chain links TRBV7-9 with TRBJ1-2, with TRBD1 as a possible D gene (5 bases). The CDR3 is 13 residues long. Germline V gives CDR1 SEHNR, CDR2 FQNEAQ (reference sequence). The CDR3 DNA follows: TGTTCCAGCAGCCTAGAGGCCAGGGATGGCTACACCTTC. It specifies CSSSLEARDGYTF.

Of note for this clone: This sequence may be a read error, since a much larger clone differs from it by one base. V and J are TRBV7-9 and TRBJ1-1, with D perhaps matching TRBD1 (5 bases). Germline values: CDR1 SEHNR, CDR2 FQNEAQ (reference sequence). This CDR3 has 15 amino acids. CDR3 coding DNA: TGTTCCAGCACCCCAACCCGGGACTCCCAAAGCGTAGGTCTCTTT. Its translation: CSSTPTRDSQSVGLF.